This TCR beta chain originates from a study of blood T cell repertoires in COVID-19. About the research overall: The United States, Italy and Spain provided the acute and convalescent COVID-19 samples. Nucleic acid was either cDNA or gDNA, and it came from T cells, B-cell-depleted T cells, or PBMCs.

CDR1 is DFQATT, CDR2 SNEGSKA, per germline (reference sequence). The CDR3 length is 13 residues. V lost 3 bases, J lost 1 base, and 9 bases lay in between. Authors' processing steps: Estimates of nucleated cell counts were drawn from the amplification of reference gene primers. The repertoire was sequenced with immunoSEQ multiplex PCR; TCRdb's copy has only in-frame clones and lacks some. V, J and clone size were drawn from that table, and D and trimming were deduced from the DNA. The sample holds 110,000 or so clones, 85% seen once. The specimen sequenced was peripheral blood. This chain links TRBV20-1 with TRBJ1-1, with D hard to call. This TCR was recovered from a man in his forties or fifties with acute or convalescent COVID-19. The CDR3 reads CSASGSGNTEAFF. As DNA, the CDR3 is TGCAGTGCTAGTGGCTCGGGGAACACTGAAGCTTTCTTT.